The 10 T cell receptor beta chains below all came from one sample that was sequenced in a study of CD8 T cells in ankylosing spondylitis. Study conclusions and caveats: Seven to nine highly homologous variants formed a TCR beta motif that appeared characteristic of ankylosing spondylitis blood.

TCRdb used MiXCR to reprocess the 5' RACE reads, holding one entry per CDR3 protein. In the table there are 350,000 to 550,000 distinct CDR3 sequences, roughly 25% of which are singletons. No antigen is known for these receptors. The sequenced material came from blood, either unsorted or a sorted T cell fraction (not recorded which). These receptors were obtained from a male donor with ankylosing spondylitis.

The chain couples TRBV5-1 to TRBJ1-2; 10 bases line up with TRBD1. Losses at the gene ends were 4 bases for V and 4 bases for J; bases not matched to a gene: 7. The CDR3 extends over 15 amino acids. CDR1 is SGHRS and CDR2 is YFSETQ in the germline V gene. This CDR3 reads CASSLRQGAGYGYTF. In DNA form, the CDR3 reads TGCGCCAGCAGCCTGCGACAGGGGGCTGGCTATGGCTACACCTTC.

The rearrangement links TRBV20-1 to TRBJ1-1, with 8 bases lining up with TRBD1. Germline V CDR1 and CDR2: DFQATT, SNEGSKA (reference sequence). The CDR3 runs to 10 residues. V lost 7 bases, J lost 11 bases, and 6 bases stayed unmatched. For the CDR3, the DNA is TGCAGTGTTACCCAGGGGGCGGCTTTCTTT. Translated: CSVTQGAAFF.

The chain is built from TRBV10-3 and TRBJ1-3; 11 bases match TRBD1. J lost 0 bases, V lost 3 bases, and 7 bases had no gene match. CDR3 length: 18 amino acids. CDR1 and CDR2 (germline): ENHRY, SYGVKD. The chain's CDR3 is CAISDGTGGRSSGNTIYF. The CDR3 nucleotides read TGTGCCATCAGTGACGGGACAGGGGGAAGGAGCTCTGGAAACACCATATATTTT.

The sample holds a few counts of this clonotype. The chain carries TRBV5-1 and TRBJ2-2, with 14 bases matching TRBD2. This CDR3 is built from 17 residues. V shed 4 bases, J shed 0 bases, and the junction held 2 bases outside the gene matches. Per germline, CDR1 SGHRS and CDR2 YFSETQ. The CDR3 DNA is TGCGCCAGCAGCCCGGGACTAGCGGGGGCGAACACCGGGGAGCTGTTTTTT. Amino acid sequence: CASSPGLAGANTGELFF.

The J gene is TRBJ2-5, the V gene TRBV5-1; 8 bases map to TRBD1. With V trimmed by 4 bases and J by 1 base, 6 bases remained unmatched. Germline CDR1 SGHRS, CDR2 YFSETQ. This CDR3 has 15 residues. This chain's CDR3 is CASSVQGVRQETQYF. DNA for the CDR3: TGCGCCAGCAGCGTACAGGGGGTTCGCCAAGAGACCCAGTACTTC. Variable domain in full (rest from reference TRBV5-1 and TRBJ2-5): KAGVTQTPRYLIKTRGQQVTLSCSPISGHRSVSWYQQTPGQGLQFLFEYFSETQRNKGNFPGRFSGRQFSNSRSEMNVSTLELGDSALYLCASSVQGVRQETQYFGPGTRLLVL.

In its sample, this clonotype was seen a few times. The chain uses TRBV7-9 and TRBJ1-2, with 9 bases identical to TRBD1. Losses at the gene ends were 2 bases for V and 2 bases for J; bases not matched to a gene: 3. The CDR3 length is 15 residues. The germline V gene encodes CDR1 SEHNR and CDR2 FQNEAQ (reference sequence). The DNA for the CDR3 is TGTGCCAGCAGCTTATGGGACAGGGAAAACTATGGCTACACCTTC. Its protein product is CASSLWDRENYGYTF.

This chain links TRBV4-2 with TRBJ2-7, with TRBD2 matching 9 bases. Germline CDR1 LGHNA, CDR2 YNFKEQ. V lost 1 base to trimming and J lost 4 bases; unmatched junction nucleotides: 8. CDR3 length equals 16 residues. The CDR3: CASSQVTGGGVYEQYF. The CDR3 DNA reads as TGTGCCAGCAGCCAAGTCACGGGCGGGGGGGTATACGAGCAGTACTTC.

This clonotype occurred a few times. The rearrangement joins TRBV3-1 to TRBJ1-2, with TRBD1 as a possible D gene (6 bases). Germline V CDR1 and CDR2: LGHDT, YNNKEL (reference sequence). The CDR3 consists of 13 residues. The V gene lost 4 bases and the J gene lost 6 bases, with 12 bases spanning the gap. The CDR3 region has the DNA TGTGCCAGCAGCCCAAGGGGGATTGATGGCTACACCTTC. It translates to CASSPRGIDGYTF.

The chain uses TRBV5-1 and TRBJ2-5; TRBD1 matches at 9 bases. Per the germline V gene, CDR1 is SGHRS and CDR2 is YFSETQ. V lost 4 bases to trimming and J lost 2 bases; unmatched junction nucleotides: 6. The CDR3 extends over 15 amino acids. This chain's CDR3 is CASSARTGVQETQYF. In DNA form, the CDR3 reads TGCGCCAGCAGCGCTCGGACAGGGGTACAAGAGACCCAGTACTTC.

The DNA of the CDR3 is TGTGCCACCAGCAGAGATCGGCAGACCCCGTTCTTC. Residues: CATSRDRQTPFF. The gene calls are TRBV15 and TRBJ2-1; no firm D call. The CDR3 has 12 residues. The V end lost 0 bases, the J end lost 15 bases, and 12 bases lay between the germline ends. The germline CDR1 and CDR2 sequences are LNHNV and YYDKDF (reference sequence).